This TCR beta chain was observed in a study of a mutant IDH1 vaccine in newly diagnosed glioma. Turning to the study itself: In some groups vaccination began 4-6 weeks post-radiotherapy; others received it with temozolomide. Earlier treatment was radiotherapy, temozolomide, or both, with most getting both. Points from the study as a whole: The authors found pseudoprogression apparently unrelated to changes in top peripheral T cell clonotypes.

Stated time point: week 5, during vaccination. In every dose of vaccine, 300 ug of mutant IDH1 20-mer peptide was given alongside topical imiquimod. There were new WHO grade 3 or 4 astrocytomas in the donors, and these were IDH1-mutant and ATRX-lost. CDR3 length: 17 amino acids. Per germline, CDR1 SGHRS and CDR2 YFSETQ. Trimming cost V 2 bases and J 3 bases, with 19 bases left between them. Only in-frame clones appear in the TCRdb table, and some are missing; sequencing was by immunoSEQ multiplex PCR. This sample yields 40,000 or so clones, of which approximately 85% are seen a single time; around 1.7% belongs to the top ten. Comments on this clone: Its specificity is unknown.

The V and J genes are TRBV5-1 and TRBJ2-3; D is uncertain. Sample: PBMCs, taken from a glioma patient whose treatment included an IDH1 peptide vaccine. The TCR originated in a man aged 40-49 years with glioma. CDR3 coding DNA: TGCGCCAGCAGCTTAGGGTCGCAGTCTCTTGCGACAGATACGCAGTATTTT. Protein sequence: CASSLGSQSLATDTQYF. The full variable domain, in which reference TRBV5-1 and TRBJ2-3 provide the parts outside the CDR3, is KAGVTQTPRYLIKTRGQQVTLSCSPISGHRSVSWYQQTPGQGLQFLFEYFSETQRNKGNFPGRFSGRQFSNSRSEMNVSTLELGDSALYLCASSLGSQSLATDTQYFGPGTRLTVL.